This TCR beta chain was found in a study of blood T cell repertoires in COVID-19. Overall study: PBMCs, B-cell-depleted T cells, or T cells provided the cDNA or gDNA that made up the material.

The CDR3 spans 13 residues. Germline V gene data show CDR1 as LGHDT and CDR2 as YNNKEL (reference sequence). Trimming left V 0 bases short and J 6 bases short, with 8 bases between. TCRdb's copy holds only in-frame clones and misses some; the assay was immunoSEQ multiplex PCR. The table has 200,000 or so clones, 80% to 85% seen once; the top ten hold 2% to 2.5%. The receptor comes from a woman aged 60-75 years with acute or convalescent COVID-19. The specimen sequenced was peripheral blood. The chain couples TRBV3-1 (or the pseudogene TRBV3-2) to TRBJ1-2; no reliable D call. Here the CDR3 DNA reads TGTGCCAGCAGCCAAGAAACCCGCGATGGCTACACCTTC. As protein: CASSQETRDGYTF.